This T cell receptor beta chain was recorded in a study of T cells in Graves' hyperthyroidism and ophthalmopathy. The CDR3 contains 13 residues. Germline V CDR1 and CDR2: MNHEY, SVGEGT. Trimming stripped 7 bases from V and 1 base from J, with 10 bases between. Amplified regions were TCR beta CDR3 sequences from RNA transcripts. First-round RT-PCR of the TCR CDR3 relied on the HTBI primer set. MiXCR was run by TCRdb on the multiplex PCR reads, yielding one entry per CDR3 protein. The data show roughly 380,000 distinct CDR3 sequences, 15% to 20% seen once. The V gene is TRBV6-2 or TRBV6-3, the J gene TRBJ1-1; D unresolved. The sample comprised blood. This clonotype was sampled from a woman between 40 and 55 years old with Graves' ophthalmopathy. The CDR3 sequence: CASTLSRNTEAFF. DNA of the CDR3: TGTGCCAGCACCCTGAGTCGGAACACTGAAGCTTTCTTT.